The 26 T cell receptor beta chains below come from one sample, sequenced in a study of regulatory T cells in long-lasting Graves disease. Arm-PCR of CDR3 regions with iRepertoire HTBI primers generated TCR beta libraries. TCRdb re-analysed the multiplex PCR reads in MiXCR, keeping a single row per CDR3 protein. The repertoire consists of over 300,000 distinct CDR3 sequences, with roughly 16% occurring once and the leading ten covering about a fifth. Time point of the sample: newly diagnosed GD, antithyroid drugs for less than 3 months. From RNA extracted from PBMCs, the TCR library was made. The starting material was peripheral blood mononuclear cells (PBMCs), obtained at new diagnosis, from a patient treated with antithyroid drugs. The receptors here all came from a female donor with Graves disease.

There are many counts of this clonotype. The V call is TRBV28, the J call TRBJ2-1; D not certain. Germline-derived CDR1 and CDR2 are MDHEN and SYDVKM. The CDR3 runs to 13 residues. V was shortened by 3 bases and J by 4 bases, with 7 bases between the two germline ends. CDR3: CASSFVQYNEQFF. The DNA of the CDR3 is TGTGCCAGCAGTTTTGTCCAGTACAATGAGCAGTTCTTC.

V gene TRBV30 combines with J gene TRBJ2-3, with no clear D. From germline, CDR1 is GTSNPN and CDR2 SVGIG (reference sequence). Between the trimmed V and J ends, which lost 2 bases and 2 bases, there was a span of 8 bases. This CDR3 is 13 amino acids long. The CDR3, as DNA: TGTGCCTGGAGTCTCGGGCCCACAGATACGCAGTATTTT. Translation: CAWSLGPTDTQYF. The variable domain in full, with the rest retrieved from reference TRBV30 and TRBJ2-3, is SQTIHQWPATLVQPVGSPLSLECTVEGTSNPNLYWYRQAAGRGLQLLFYSVGIGQISSEVPQNLSASRPQDRQFILSSKKLLLSDSGFYLCAWSLGPTDTQYFGPGTRLTVL.

This clonotype was seen a handful of times. The chain carries TRBV18 and TRBJ2-3, with D perhaps TRBD1 or TRBD2 (5 bases each). Trimming left V 2 bases short and J 6 bases short, with 15 bases between. This CDR3 is built from 15 residues. Germline V gene sequence: CDR1 KGHSH, CDR2 LQKENI. DNA for the CDR3: TGTGCCAGCTCACCAATGCCAGGGACCACGGATACGCAGTATTTT. Its translation: CASSPMPGTTDTQYF.

This clonotype occurred many times. The CDR3 DNA reads as TGTGCCAGCAGTGTTCAGGGGGCGGACACTGAAGCTTTCTTT. It encodes CASSVQGADTEAFF. This chain uses TRBV6-1 with TRBJ1-1; TRBD1 aligns across 8 bases. Unmatched junction bases numbered 4, after V lost 4 bases and J lost 3 bases. The CDR3 runs 14 residues. Germline V lookup: CDR1 MNHNS, CDR2 SASEGT.

This clonotype was recorded many times. The chain has TRBV12-3 or TRBV12-4 and TRBJ2-5, with 11 bases that match TRBD2. V dropped 7 bases and J dropped 6; count of bases not matched to a gene: 16. CDR3 size: 17 residues. CDR3 coding DNA: TGTGCCAGCACTCTTCTTGGGCTAGCGGGGGGCGTGAAGACCCAGTACTTC. It encodes CASTLLGLAGGVKTQYF.

This clonotype was seen a handful of times. Given a much more abundant clone one base away, this may be a read error. V usage is TRBV2 and J usage is TRBJ1-6; a possible D gene is TRBD1 (5 bases). Trimming pared 9 bases from V and 2 bases from J, leaving 5 bases between. Per the germline V gene, CDR1 is SNHLY and CDR2 is FYNNEI. There are 12 residues in the CDR3. The CDR3 DNA reads as TGTGCCAGAGGGGCCTATAATTCACCCCTCCACTTT. This gives the protein CARGAYNSPLHF.

Many counts were recorded for this clonotype. This chain uses TRBV10-3 with TRBJ1-2; a weak D match, TRBD1 (5 bases). CDR3 size: 12 residues. Trimming pared 3 bases from V and 5 bases from J, leaving 7 bases between. CDR1 is ENHRY and CDR2 is SYGVKD in the germline V gene. This CDR3 is CAISDSGYGYTF. In DNA, the CDR3 is TGTGCCATCAGTGATTCAGGGTATGGCTACACCTTC.

This clonotype was detected many times. This chain connects TRBV12-3 or TRBV12-4 to TRBJ1-2, with 10 bases fitting TRBD1. The CDR3 extends over 15 amino acids. The junction had 13 bases not matched to a gene; V was cut back by 7 bases and J by 8 bases. CDR3 sequence reads: CASMRGRDRGVGYTF. CDR3 in DNA: TGTGCCAGCATGCGGGGCCGGGACAGGGGTGTCGGCTACACCTTC.

This clonotype was counted ten times or more. V and J are TRBV30 and TRBJ1-2; D is ambiguous. Germline CDR1 is GTSNPN and CDR2 is SVGIG (reference sequence). The CDR3 has 12 amino acids. Trimming shortened V by 7 bases and J by 6 bases, and 15 bases separated the two germline ends. CDR3 region: CASDGPRDGYTF. Written as DNA, the CDR3 is TGTGCCTCGGACGGTCCTCGGGATGGCTACACCTTC.

The J gene is TRBJ2-4, the V gene TRBV7-9, with D tentatively TRBD1 (5 bases). CDR1 and CDR2 from the germline V gene are SEHNR and FQNEAQ (reference sequence). This CDR3 has 13 residues. Trimming took off 5 bases at V and 8 bases at J, with 13 bases between the two ends. CDR3 sequence reads: CASSARTRHIQYF. CDR3 DNA sequence: TGTGCCAGCAGCGCCAGGACAAGGCACATTCAGTACTTC.

The gene calls are TRBV6-1 and TRBJ1-5; possibly TRBD1 for D (5 bases). The V end lost 8 bases, the J end lost 9 bases, and 14 bases lay between the germline ends. Germline lookup yields CDR1 MNHNS and CDR2 SASEGT. The CDR3 has 12 amino acids. The CDR3 DNA reads TGTGCCAGCGGGGCCCCCGCGCGGCCCCAGCATTTT. It translates to CASGAPARPQHF.

This clonotype was seen at least ten times. The CDR3 nucleotides read TGTGCCAGCAGCTCCCGAGGGAGGGATACCTACGAGCAGTACTTC. This gives the protein CASSSRGRDTYEQYF. The chain recombines TRBV3-1 with TRBJ2-7; 7 positions match TRBD2. Germline values: CDR1 LGHDT, CDR2 YNNKEL (reference sequence). The CDR3 consists of 15 residues. The trim removed 5 bases at V and 2 bases at J, leaving 9 bases unmatched.

In this sample, this clonotype turned up many times. The chain joins TRBV30 to TRBJ2-7; 7 bases align to TRBD1. CDR1 and CDR2 from the germline V gene are GTSNPN and SVGIG (reference sequence). The ends lost 1 base at V and 2 bases at J; junction bases unmatched: 2. The CDR3 covers 13 residues. The CDR3 DNA reads TGTGCCTGGAGTGAAGGGACAGCCTACGAGCAGTACTTC. Its translation: CAWSEGTAYEQYF.

This clonotype was observed at least ten times. The chain links TRBV11-2 to TRBJ2-7, with D perhaps matching TRBD2 (6 bases). Germline CDR1 and CDR2: SGHAT and FQNNGV. CDR3 size: 16 residues. Trimming pared 2 bases from V and 4 bases from J, leaving 18 bases between. The CDR3 here is CASSLSVGPAGYEQYF. The DNA of the CDR3 is TGTGCCAGCAGCTTATCTGTGGGACCTGCGGGATACGAGCAGTACTTC.

Note on this clonotype: The conserved phenylalanine or tryptophan is not found at the CDR3 terminus, so this likely reflects a read error. V gene TRBV13 combines with J gene TRBJ2-1; TRBD2 matches at 7 bases. Germline loops: CDR1 PRHDT, CDR2 FYEKMQ (reference sequence). V gave up 5 bases and J gave up 10 bases; unmatched junction bases: 11. The length of the CDR3 is 14 residues. CDR3 loop: CASSTWTSSGEQFS. The CDR3 bases are TGTGCCAGCAGCACCTGGACTAGTTCGGGAGAGCAGTTCTCC.

This clonotype was observed many times. The chain combines TRBV5-4 with TRBJ1-1, with a weak D call TRBD1 (5 bases). Trimming removed 4 bases at V and 2 bases at J, with 18 bases between. Germline-derived CDR1 and CDR2 are SGHNT and YYREEE (reference sequence). The CDR3 length is 16 residues. In nucleotides, the CDR3 is TGTGCCAGCAGCCCGTACCCTACAGGAGTTAACACTGAAGCTTTCTTT. It translates to CASSPYPTGVNTEAFF. Full variable domain (remainder filled in from reference TRBV5-4 and TRBJ1-1): ETGVTQSPTHLIKTRGQQVTLRCSSQSGHNTVSWYQQALGQGPQFIFQYYREEENGRGNFPPRFSGLQFPNYSSELNVNALELDDSALYLCASSPYPTGVNTEAFFGQGTRLTVV.

This clonotype showed up many times. This sequence joins TRBV7-9 and TRBJ2-5; 8 nucleotides agree with TRBD2. J lost 0 bases, V lost 5 bases, and 5 bases had no gene match. The CDR3 sequence is 15 residues long. The V gene's germline CDR1 is SEHNR and CDR2 FQNEAQ (reference sequence). As DNA, the CDR3 is TGTGCCAGCAGCGGAATAGCGGGGTACCAAGAGACCCAGTACTTC. Amino acids: CASSGIAGYQETQYF.

This clonotype was picked up many times. This chain connects TRBV12-3 or TRBV12-4 to TRBJ1-1, with 11 bases matching TRBD1. The CDR3 consists of 14 residues. V lost 4 bases and J lost 5; bases outside the gene matches: 3. The CDR3 loop is CASSWDRGKTEAFF. The CDR3 nucleotides read TGTGCCAGCAGTTGGGACAGGGGGAAAACTGAAGCTTTCTTT.

This clonotype was detected many times. V and J are TRBV27 and TRBJ1-1; D unresolved. Germline V CDR1 and CDR2: MNHEY, SMNVEV (reference sequence). The V and J ends lost 8 bases and 0 bases respectively, with 13 bases between them. The CDR3 covers 14 residues. Here the CDR3 DNA reads TGTGCCAGCTCCGTCGGACGGATGAACACTGAAGCTTTCTTT. Its translation: CASSVGRMNTEAFF.

The sample holds a few counts of this clonotype. V and J are TRBV2 and TRBJ1-2; D gene uncertain. With 4 bases removed from V and 7 bases from J, the gap between germline ends came to 7 bases. The germline V gene has CDR1 SNHLY and CDR2 FYNNEI. CDR3 length: 11 residues. The CDR3 sequence: CASSAGRGYTF. The CDR3 DNA reads TGTGCCAGCAGTGCTGGGCGTGGCTACACCTTC.

This clonotype has at least ten counts. The chain recombines TRBV5-1 with TRBJ2-1; TRBD2 agrees at 12 bases. The CDR3 totals 16 residues. Trimming removed 1 base from V and 8 bases from J; junction bases left unmatched: 7. Germline-derived CDR1 and CDR2 are SGHRS and YFSETQ. The CDR3 loop is CASSLTLAGGRDEQFF. In DNA, the CDR3 is TGCGCCAGCAGCTTGACACTAGCGGGAGGTAGAGATGAGCAGTTCTTC.

This clonotype was detected ten times or more. CDR3 protein: CASKSRGPYNEQFF. The DNA for the CDR3 is TGTGCCAGCAAATCCCGGGGGCCCTACAATGAGCAGTTCTTC. The gene calls are TRBV6-1 and TRBJ2-1; D possibly matches TRBD1 or TRBD2 (6 bases each). V lost 7 bases and J lost 2, with 12 bases in between. Germline V gene lookup returns CDR1 MNHNS and CDR2 SASEGT. The CDR3 is made up of 14 amino acids.

The sample holds many counts of this clonotype. The chain combines TRBV7-3 with TRBJ1-1; 7 bases are shared with TRBD1. Trimming took 5 bases from V and 3 from J; bases not matched to a gene: 9. Germline values: CDR1 SGHTA, CDR2 FQGTGA. The CDR3 has 15 residues. The CDR3 sequence: CASSEGAVGDTEAFF. As DNA, the CDR3 is TGTGCCAGCAGCGAGGGGGCAGTTGGGGACACTGAAGCTTTCTTT. The complete variable domain, with remaining parts taken from reference TRBV7-3 and TRBJ1-1, reads GAGVSQTPSNKVTEKGKYVELRCDPISGHTALYWYRQSLGQGPEFLIYFQGTGAADDSGLPNDRFFAVRPEGSVSTLKIQRTERGDSAVYLCASSEGAVGDTEAFFGQGTRLTVV.

This clonotype occurred many times. The chain joins TRBV20-1 to TRBJ1-2; possibly TRBD1 for D (6 bases). CDR1 and CDR2 (germline): DFQATT, SNEGSKA (reference sequence). Trimming left V 4 bases short and J 8 bases short, with 23 bases between. The CDR3 consists of 15 residues. For the CDR3, the DNA is TGCAGTGCTACTAGACAGGTTCTTAGTTGGCGGGGCTACACCTTC. Translation: CSATRQVLSWRGYTF.

The chain links TRBV6-1 to TRBJ2-3; TRBD1 is a possible D gene (6 bases). The CDR3 is 17 residues long. Per the germline V gene, CDR1 is MNHNS and CDR2 is SASEGT. V was trimmed by 6 bases and J by 0 bases, leaving 19 bases between them. The CDR3 here is CASRHSQGFTSTDTQYF. CDR3 DNA sequence: TGTGCCAGCAGACACTCTCAGGGGTTTACTAGCACAGATACGCAGTATTTT.

This clonotype was seen repeatedly, ten times or more. This chain connects TRBV3-1 to TRBJ1-2, with D possibly being TRBD1 (5 bases). Per the germline V gene, CDR1 is LGHDT and CDR2 is YNNKEL (reference sequence). The CDR3 has 14 amino acids. V shed 4 bases and J shed 5 bases, with 14 bases lying between them. This CDR3 is CASSPTRAGYGYTF. The CDR3, as DNA: TGTGCCAGCAGCCCGACCAGGGCGGGATATGGCTACACCTTC.